The present T cell receptor (beta chain) was sequenced within a study of tumor-infiltrating lymphocytes in primary liver carcinoma. Total RNA and DNA came together from approximately 20-30 mg of bulk tissue without cell sorting. The researchers produced TCR beta cDNA from roughly 500 ng total RNA with a constant-region primer. A slightly modified ARM-PCR protocol with three nested multiplex PCR rounds produced these TCR beta libraries. Amplification in the first two PCR rounds was performed using TRBV1-TRBV30 forward primers and a C-beta reverse primer for 9 to 11 cycles each. TCRdb itself ran the multiplex PCR reads through MiXCR, one entry per CDR3 protein. The sample shows 30,000 to 40,000 distinct CDR3 sequences, just under 75% of them seen only once. The CDR3 contains 16 residues. Germline loops: CDR1 SGHNT, CDR2 YENEEA. J lost 5 bases, V lost 5 bases, and 11 bases had no gene match.

The receptor comes from a man aged 40-50 years with primary liver carcinoma and hepatitis B virus infection. This sequence joins TRBV11-3 and TRBJ2-3, with 9 nucleotides matching TRBD2. Sequenced material: liver tumor tissue from sampling region 4. As to subset: tumor region T4, right-lateral pole. The CDR3 spells CASSVSQAGGVDTQYF. In DNA, the CDR3 is TGTGCCAGCAGCGTCAGCCAGGCGGGAGGGGTAGATACGCAGTATTTT.